A selection of T cell receptor beta chains follows, all from one sample in a study of cytomegalovirus exposure and HLA in healthy donors. Some clones are missing from TCRdb's copy, which holds only in-frame ones; the method was immunoSEQ multiplex PCR. The table has 95,000 to 150,000 clones, around four fifths seen once; the top ten hold approximately 30%. The source material was PBMCs. The receptors here all came from a man in his sixties in good health and CMV-seropositive. CDR3s include the opening cysteine and the closing phenylalanine or tryptophan. The D gene is left open where the match is weak. Size tells how often a clone was seen (once, few, many) or the class of an expanded clone, and some rows leave it out.

j_call d_call v_call clone_size cdr3_nt cdr3_aa
TRBJ1-1 - TRBV11-2 few TGTGCCAGCAGCCTAAGTCTATGGAACACTGAAGCTTTCTTT CASSLSLWNTEAFF
TRBJ1-2 - TRBV28 few TGTGCCAGCAGTCTGACAGGCTTCTATGGCTACACCTTC CASSLTGFYGYTF
TRBJ1-5 - TRBV5-6 few TGTGCCAGCAGCCAGGAGGCAGGCAATCAGCCCCAGCATTTT CASSQEAGNQPQHF
TRBJ2-7 - TRBV11-3 once TGTGCCAGCAGTTCAGCGGGTTACGAGCAGTACTTC CASSSAGYEQYF
TRBJ2-1 TRBD2 TRBV7-3 - TGTGCCAGCAGCTCCGGGACTAGGGACAATGAGCAGTTCTTC CASSSGTRDNEQFF
TRBJ2-5 TRBD1 TRBV5-1 - TGCGCCAGTCATGGACCGGGACAGGGGCAAGAGACCCAGTACTTC CASHGPGQGQETQYF
TRBJ2-5 TRBD2 TRBV9 - TGTGCCAGCAGCGGAACTAGCGGGGCCCAAGAGACCCAGTACTTC CASSGTSGAQETQYF
TRBJ1-2 - TRBV5-5 - TGTGCCAGCAGCTTGTTGGGCCTCTCCATCGATGGCTACACCTTC CASSLLGLSIDGYTF
TRBJ2-1 - TRBV6-5 - TGTGCCACCCAGAGGATGAGCTCCTACAATGAGCAGTTCTTC CATQRMSSYNEQFF
TRBJ1-5 - TRBV4-1 - TGCGCCAGCAGCCAAGTCGCGGCAGCGAATCAGCCCCAGCATTTT CASSQVAAANQPQHF
TRBJ1-2 - TRBV7-2 - TGTGCCAGCAGCTTAGGGGGGGGCGACAGCCACTATGGCTACACCTTC CASSLGGGDSHYGYTF
TRBJ2-7 TRBD1 TRBV2 - TGTGCCAGCAGTAGGGACAGGGAATACTACGAGCAGTACTTC CASSRDREYYEQYF
TRBJ1-4 - TRBV15 once TGTGCCACCTCCCGGGGTGCTAATGAAAAACTGTTTTTT CATSRGANEKLFF
TRBJ2-6 TRBD2 TRBV7-9 - TGTGCCAGCCCCCGACTAGCGGGTAGCTCTGGGGCCAACGTCCTGACTTTC CASPRLAGSSGANVLTF
TRBJ1-4 TRBD1 TRBV7-9 - TGTGCCAGCAGCTTAACAGGGGGTGAAAAACTGTTTTTT CASSLTGGEKLFF
TRBJ2-1 - TRBV30 few TGTGCCTGGAGCTCTGGACACGTTGAGCAGTTCTTC CAWSSGHVEQFF
TRBJ2-5 - TRBV5-6 - TGTGCCAGCAGCTTGGCCGGCCACAGCGGACAAGAGACCCAGTACTTC CASSLAGHSGQETQYF
TRBJ1-2 TRBD1 TRBV7-9 - TGTTCCAGCAGCTTATCTTACAGGGGAAGCTATGGCTACACCTTC CSSSLSYRGSYGYTF
TRBJ1-2 TRBD1 TRBV19 - TGTGCCAGTTCGGGGACAGTCGCAAACTATGGCTACACCTTC CASSGTVANYGYTF
TRBJ2-7 TRBD1 TRBV6-6 - TGTGCCAGCAGTCGAGAGGACAGGGGCCCCTACGAGCAGTACTTC CASSREDRGPYEQYF
TRBJ1-6 - TRBV5-5 - TGTGCCAGCAGCTTCACAGGGAATTTTTCACCCCTCCACTTT CASSFTGNFSPLHF
TRBJ2-7 - TRBV28 - TGTGCCAGCAGTTTTGTACTCGACTCCTACGAGCAGTACTTC CASSFVLDSYEQYF
TRBJ1-4 TRBD1 TRBV15 - TGTGCCACCAGCAACCGAGGGGGCTTTGGAGAAAAACTGTTTTTT CATSNRGGFGEKLFF
TRBJ2-1 - TRBV4-1 - TGCGCCAGCAGCCTCGGCTCCTACAATGAGCAGTTCTTC CASSLGSYNEQFF
TRBJ2-6 TRBD2 TRBV5-4 few TGTGCCAGCAGCTCTGGGGGGGGTGCTGGGGCCAACGTCCTGACTTTC CASSSGGGAGANVLTF